This T cell receptor beta chain appears in the sequencing data of a study of cytomegalovirus exposure and HLA in healthy donors. Overall study findings and caveats: Under in vitro conditions, a few CMV-associated chains were confirmed as specific for CMV antigens. Listed as cytomegalovirus-associated were 170 or so TCR beta chains.

As regards this clone: Antigen: not known.

Measured with immunoSEQ multiplex PCR; TCRdb has only the in-frame clones, and not every one. The table has 150,000 to 200,000 clones, about four fifths seen once. This receptor was taken from a man aged 18 to 35 in good health and CMV-seropositive. The specimen was PBMCs.

This chain's CDR3 is CASSFRRNTGELFF. CDR3 sequence (DNA): TGTGCCAGCAGTTTTAGGAGGAACACCGGGGAGCTGTTTTTT. This chain joins TRBV27 and TRBJ2-2; unclear D gene. Germline CDR1 reads MNHEY; CDR2 reads SMNVEV (reference sequence). With 3 bases removed from V and 1 base from J, the gap between germline ends came to 6 bases. The CDR3 spans 14 residues.